This T cell receptor beta chain was captured in a study of blood T cells in healthy people across ages. The CDR3 is 15 amino acids. V lost 5 bases and J 4 bases, leaving 14 bases between the germline ends. Germline values: CDR1 LGHDT, CDR2 YNNKEL (reference sequence). Sample-barcoded 5' priming and a J-beta primer mix drove a second PCR of about 6 to 12 cycles. TCRdb itself ran the 5' RACE reads through MiXCR, one entry per CDR3 protein. The sample holds around 650,000 distinct CDR3 sequences, approximately 31% seen once. Peripheral blood, about 9.3 milliliters per donor, was collected. This sequence originates from a woman older than 75 in good health. V and J are TRBV3-1 and TRBJ1-4; D is unclear. The sequencing input was blood. The CDR3 DNA reads TGTGCCAGCAGCGCTAGAGGAGGATATAATGAAAAACTGTTTTTT. Amino acids: CASSARGGYNEKLFF.